The 28 T cell receptor beta chains below all came from one sample that was sequenced in a study of T cell repertoires in cytomegalovirus infection. TCRdb called the reads again in MiXCR, with one record for every CDR3 protein. The sample has about 260,000 distinct CDR3 sequences, less than 9.5% seen once; the top ten hold less than 15%. Sequenced: PBMCs. These receptors were collected from a human donor in good health (CMV status not recorded). Some clones in this sample may be carry-over from other donors' samples.

This clonotype was found many times. V usage is TRBV10-3 and J usage is TRBJ2-1; D ambiguous. There are 14 residues in the CDR3. Trimming left V 3 bases short and J 1 base short, with 7 bases between. In germline, CDR1 is ENHRY, CDR2 SYGVKD. CDR3 sequence (DNA): TGTGCCATCAGTGACCGGTGGTCCTACAATGAGCAGTTCTTC. Its translation is CAISDRWSYNEQFF.

The genes are TRBV6-2 or TRBV6-3 and TRBJ1-5; D unclear. V was shortened by 0 bases and J by 0 bases, with 3 bases between the two germline ends. The CDR3 totals 14 residues. Germline V lookup: CDR1 MNHEY, CDR2 SVGEGT. The CDR3 here is CASSYSSSNQPQHF. CDR3 coding DNA: TGTGCCAGCAGTTACTCTTCTAGCAATCAGCCCCAGCATTTT.

The sample holds many counts of this clonotype. The chain carries TRBV19 and TRBJ1-3, with TRBD1 as a possible D gene (5 bases). Between the trimmed V and J ends, which lost 4 bases and 5 bases, there was a span of 12 bases. Looked up from germline, CDR1 is LNHDA and CDR2 is SQIVND (reference sequence). There are 14 residues in the CDR3. The CDR3 DNA is TGTGCCAGTAGTAAGCCGGGACCCAGAAACACCATATATTTT. Translation gives CASSKPGPRNTIYF.

Ten or more counts support this clonotype. For the CDR3, the DNA is TGTGCCAGCAGCTGGTCCCGGGACACTGAGCAGTTCTTC. As protein: CASSWSRDTEQFF. This chain connects TRBV7-2 to TRBJ2-1, with D possibly being TRBD1 (6 bases). The CDR3 length is 13 residues. Germline lookup yields CDR1 SGHTA and CDR2 FQGNSA. The ends were cut back, 4 bases at V and 9 bases at J, with 13 bases in the middle. Full variable domain (outside the CDR3, taken from reference TRBV7-2 and TRBJ2-1): GAGVSQSPSNKVTEKGKDVELRCDPISGHTALYWYRQSLGQGLEFLIYFQGNSAPDKSGLPSDRFSAERTGGSVSTLTIQRTQQEDSAVYLCASSWSRDTEQFFGPGTRLTVL.

The J gene is TRBJ2-5, the V gene TRBV7-9; D perhaps matches TRBD1 (5 bases). The CDR3 length is 18 residues. In germline, CDR1 is SEHNR, CDR2 FQNEAQ (reference sequence). The V gene lost 2 bases and the J gene lost 0 bases, with 19 bases spanning the gap. CDR3 in DNA: TGTGCCAGCAGCTTATTTGGTAGATTCGCACAGGACCAAGAGACCCAGTACTTC. Protein: CASSLFGRFAQDQETQYF.

V usage is TRBV25-1 and J usage is TRBJ1-1, with no clear D. Trimming shortened V by 4 bases and J by 1 base, and 10 bases separated the two germline ends. Germline-derived CDR1 and CDR2 are MGHDK and SYGVNS. This CDR3 is built from 14 residues. CDR3 sequence: CASSAGRPNTEAFF. Here the CDR3 DNA reads TGTGCCAGCAGTGCGGGCAGGCCGAACACTGAAGCTTTCTTT.

This clonotype was detected many times. This rearrangement joins TRBV7-2 to TRBJ2-7; 15 positions agree with TRBD2. The CDR3 is 18 residues long. CDR1 SGHTA and CDR2 FQGNSA come from the germline V gene. The J segment lost 2 bases and the V segment lost 5 bases, leaving 10 bases of the junction unmatched. This CDR3 reads CASSIAGTSGRTAYEQYF. Here the CDR3 DNA reads TGTGCCAGCAGCATCGCCGGGACTAGCGGGAGGACAGCCTACGAGCAGTACTTC. Using reference TRBV7-2 and TRBJ2-7 for the parts outside the CDR3, the full variable domain is GAGVSQSPSNKVTEKGKDVELRCDPISGHTALYWYRQSLGQGLEFLIYFQGNSAPDKSGLPSDRFSAERTGGSVSTLTIQRTQQEDSAVYLCASSIAGTSGRTAYEQYFGPGTRLTVT.

This clonotype was recorded many times. This chain uses TRBV28 with TRBJ2-3; 10 nucleotides align to TRBD2. Germline CDR1 is MDHEN and CDR2 is SYDVKM. V gave up 5 bases and J gave up 8 bases; unmatched junction bases: 13. This CDR3 is built from 16 residues. This CDR3 reads CASSPSGAGGLGTQYF. DNA for the CDR3: TGTGCCAGCAGTCCTTCAGGAGCGGGGGGGCTGGGTACGCAGTATTTT.

This chain's CDR3 is CSVLTGGNQPQHF. The CDR3 bases are TGCAGCGTCTTGACAGGCGGCAATCAGCCCCAGCATTTT. This sequence joins TRBV29-1 and TRBJ1-5; possible D gene TRBD1, 6 bases. The CDR3 loop spans 13 amino acids. Trimming stripped 6 bases from V and 2 bases from J, with 11 bases between. Germline values: CDR1 SQVTM, CDR2 ANQGSEA.

This clonotype was seen ten or more times. This chain joins TRBV7-2 and TRBJ1-2, with D possibly matching TRBD1 (6 bases). Trimming pared 4 bases from V and 4 bases from J, leaving 16 bases between. The CDR3 loop spans 15 amino acids. Per the germline V gene, CDR1 is SGHTA and CDR2 is FQGNSA. CDR3 loop: CASSSADRILYGYTF. CDR3 in DNA: TGTGCCAGCAGCTCGGCCGACAGGATCCTCTATGGCTACACCTTC. The full variable domain, completed using reference TRBV7-2 and TRBJ1-2, is GAGVSQSPSNKVTEKGKDVELRCDPISGHTALYWYRQSLGQGLEFLIYFQGNSAPDKSGLPSDRFSAERTGGSVSTLTIQRTQQEDSAVYLCASSSADRILYGYTFGSGTRLTVV.

This clonotype was counted at least ten times. The chain employs TRBV18 and TRBJ1-4; D not certain. The CDR3 loop spans 15 amino acids. Trimming took off 0 bases at V and 0 bases at J, with 5 bases between the two ends. Looked up from germline, CDR1 is KGHSH and CDR2 is LQKENI. CDR3: CASSPPLTTNEKLFF. CDR3 in DNA: TGTGCCAGCTCACCACCCCTCACAACTAATGAAAAACTGTTTTTT. Supplemented by reference TRBV18 and TRBJ1-4, the full variable domain reads NAGVMQNPRHLVRRRGQEARLRCSPMKGHSHVYWYRQLPEEGLKFMVYLQKENIIDESGMPKERFSAEFPKEGPSILRIQQVVRGDSAAYFCASSPPLTTNEKLFFGSGTQLSVL.

This clonotype has a count of ten or more. The chain joins TRBV12-3 or TRBV12-4 to TRBJ1-3; a weak D match, TRBD1 (6 bases). CDR3 length: 13 amino acids. V dropped 8 bases and J dropped 0 bases, with 8 bases sitting between them. The chain's CDR3 is CASRDTSGNTIYF. The CDR3 DNA sequence: TGTGCCAGCCGGGACACCTCTGGAAACACCATATATTTT.

This clonotype has just one count. This may come from a read error, since a much larger clone is one base off. This rearrangement joins TRBV5-1 to TRBJ2-3; 7 bases are a match to TRBD2. The length of the CDR3 is 13 residues. CDR1 SGHRS and CDR2 YFSETQ come from the germline V gene. The CDR3 DNA is TGCGCCAGCGCGGGGGTTAGCACAGGTACGCAGTATTTT. Its translation: CASAGVSTGTQYF.

This clonotype was seen many times. This rearrangement joins TRBV6-2 or TRBV6-3 to TRBJ2-6; D might be TRBD1 (6 bases). CDR3 length: 15 residues. CDR1 is MNHEY, CDR2 SVGEGT, per germline. Trimming cost V 5 bases and J 0 bases, with 8 bases left between them. CDR3 protein: CASSNRVSGANVLTF. The CDR3 DNA follows: TGTGCCAGCAGTAACAGGGTCTCTGGGGCCAACGTCCTGACTTTC.

This clonotype was found many times. This rearrangement joins TRBV20-1 to TRBJ2-6; D uncertain. The CDR3 totals 13 residues. V lost 6 bases and J 4 bases, leaving 10 bases between the germline ends. Per germline, CDR1 DFQATT and CDR2 SNEGSKA (reference sequence). CDR3 protein: CSAAGLGANVLTF. CDR3 DNA: TGCAGTGCGGCCGGGTTGGGGGCCAACGTCCTGACTTTC.

Remarks on this clonotype: This may be a read error: a much more frequent sequence differs by one nucleotide. J is TRBJ1-2 and V is TRBV12-3 or TRBV12-4; a weak D match, TRBD1 (5 bases). V lost 8 bases and J 5 bases, leaving 21 bases between the germline ends. The CDR3 consists of 15 residues. The DNA for the CDR3 is TGTGCCAGCGGGAACCTTCGGGGCTCGGCGTATGGCTACACCTTC. It codes for CASGNLRGSAYGYTF.

CDR3 coding DNA: TGTGCCACCAGTGACCAGCGACAGGGTGGGTCGAACACTGAAGCTTTCTTT. It yields the protein CATSDQRQGGSNTEAFF. V gene TRBV24-1 combines with J gene TRBJ1-1, with 7 bases matching TRBD1. The CDR3 runs 17 residues. CDR1 is KGHDR and CDR2 is SFDVKD in the germline V gene. V lost 4 bases, J lost 1 base, and 11 bases stayed unmatched.

This clonotype has more than one count but fewer than ten. The chain combines TRBV11-3 with TRBJ2-3, with 7 bases lining up with TRBD2. Trimming took 4 bases from V and 4 from J; bases not matched to a gene: 8. CDR1 is SGHNT, CDR2 YENEEA, per germline. This CDR3 contains 15 residues. CDR3 sequence: CASSSREGFADTQYF. Here the CDR3 DNA reads TGTGCCAGCAGCTCGAGGGAGGGGTTTGCAGATACGCAGTATTTT.

The chain has TRBV28 and TRBJ2-2, with 9 bases fitting TRBD1. Germline V lookup: CDR1 MDHEN, CDR2 SYDVKM. The trim removed 7 bases at V and 6 bases at J, leaving 12 bases unmatched. The CDR3 covers 16 residues. Here the CDR3 reads CASNLLGQGLAGELFF. In DNA, the CDR3 is TGTGCCAGCAACCTTCTCGGACAGGGGTTAGCCGGGGAGCTGTTTTTT.

In its sample, this clonotype was seen many times. V usage is TRBV11-2 and J usage is TRBJ2-1, with no clear D. CDR3 length: 14 residues. Deletions cut 1 base from V and 3 bases from J, with 7 bases between. Germline CDR1 reads SGHAT; CDR2 reads FQNNGV. This chain's CDR3 is CASSLGLHYNEQFF. The CDR3 bases are TGTGCCAGCAGCTTAGGGCTTCACTACAATGAGCAGTTCTTC.

This clonotype appeared many times. This chain joins TRBV5-5 and TRBJ2-7, with a weak D call TRBD1 (6 bases). V lost 0 bases and J 2 bases, leaving 12 bases between the germline ends. CDR1 and CDR2 (germline): SGHKS, YYEKEE (reference sequence). The CDR3 runs 15 residues. CDR3 protein: CASSLDGAGAYEQYF. CDR3 nucleotide sequence: TGTGCCAGCAGCTTGGATGGCGCAGGGGCCTACGAGCAGTACTTC. The full variable domain, completed using reference TRBV5-5 and TRBJ2-7, is DAGVTQSPTHLIKTRGQQVTLRCSPISGHKSVSWYQQVLGQGPQFIFQYYEKEERGRGNFPDRFSARQFPNYSSELNVNALLLGDSALYLCASSLDGAGAYEQYFGPGTRLTVT.

This clonotype occurred many times. This sequence joins TRBV7-8 and TRBJ2-1; D is possibly TRBD2 (6 bases). Trimming pared 5 bases from V and 4 bases from J, leaving 15 bases between. Germline CDR1 SGHVS, CDR2 FQNEAQ. CDR3 size: 15 residues. CDR3 region: CASSTRAGSYNEQFF. CDR3 coding DNA: TGTGCCAGCAGCACACGAGCGGGTAGTTACAATGAGCAGTTCTTC. Together with reference TRBV7-8 and TRBJ2-1, the CDR3 gives the full variable domain: GAGVSQSPRYKVAKRGQDVALRCDPISGHVSLFWYQQALGQGPEFLTYFQNEAQLDKSGLPSDRFFAERPEGSVSTLKIQRTQQEDSAVYLCASSTRAGSYNEQFFGPGTRLTVL.

This clonotype was detected a few times. The chain is built from TRBV7-3 and TRBJ2-7; no reliable D call. This CDR3 comprises 13 residues. The V end was cut by 6 bases, the J end by 1 base, with 10 bases between. The V gene's germline CDR1 is SGHTA and CDR2 FQGTGA. The CDR3 region has the DNA TGTGCCAGCAGTCGCGAGCCATCCTACGAGCAGTACTTC. Translating it yields CASSREPSYEQYF. Supplemented by reference TRBV7-3 and TRBJ2-7, the full variable domain reads GAGVSQTPSNKVTEKGKYVELRCDPISGHTALYWYRQSLGQGPEFLIYFQGTGAADDSGLPNDRFFAVRPEGSVSTLKIQRTERGDSAVYLCASSREPSYEQYFGPGTRLTVT.

This clonotype was observed many times. The V and J genes are TRBV7-2 and TRBJ2-7, with 8 bases lining up with TRBD1. This CDR3 is built from 14 residues. Germline assignment: CDR1 SGHTA and CDR2 FQGNSA. V lost 3 bases, J lost 4 bases, and 5 bases stayed unmatched. CDR3 sequence (DNA): TGTGCCAGCAGCTTCAGGGGGCGCGGATACGAGCAGTACTTC. Translated: CASSFRGRGYEQYF.

This clonotype showed up many times. CDR3 nucleotide sequence: TGTGCCAGCAGCGCCGACAGACGAAAACTGTTTTTT. Its protein is CASSADRRKLFF. The gene calls are TRBV7-2 and TRBJ1-4; perhaps TRBD1 as D (5 bases). Germline lookup yields CDR1 SGHTA and CDR2 FQGNSA. V dropped 5 bases and J dropped 10 bases, with 11 bases sitting between them. This CDR3 is 12 amino acids long.

About this clonotype itself: Being one base from a much bigger clone, this may be a read error. The CDR3 DNA is TGTGTCAGCAGCTCTCCGGGCCTTCAGACCCAGTACTTC. Its protein is CVSSSPGLQTQYF. The V and J genes are TRBV7-2 and TRBJ2-5; D remains unclear. CDR3 size: 13 residues. Germline values: CDR1 SGHTA, CDR2 FQGNSA.

This clonotype was seen at least ten times. The rearrangement uses TRBV20-1 and TRBJ1-1, with D unclear. This CDR3 is 14 amino acids long. CDR1 and CDR2 (germline): DFQATT, SNEGSKA (reference sequence). V shed 6 bases and J shed 0 bases, with 14 bases lying between them. The CDR3 here is CSAVKGLMNTEAFF. CDR3 DNA sequence: TGCAGTGCAGTGAAAGGGTTAATGAACACTGAAGCTTTCTTT.

This clonotype was recorded at least ten times. The chain couples TRBV7-8 to TRBJ2-7; 8 bases match TRBD1. This CDR3 region has 11 residues. Germline-derived CDR1 and CDR2 are SGHVS and FQNEAQ. Germline trimming cut 9 bases from V and 2 bases from J; bases unmatched to any gene: 0. CDR3 nucleotide sequence: TGTGCCAGGACAGGGGCCTACGAGCAGTACTTC. Its protein product is CARTGAYEQYF.